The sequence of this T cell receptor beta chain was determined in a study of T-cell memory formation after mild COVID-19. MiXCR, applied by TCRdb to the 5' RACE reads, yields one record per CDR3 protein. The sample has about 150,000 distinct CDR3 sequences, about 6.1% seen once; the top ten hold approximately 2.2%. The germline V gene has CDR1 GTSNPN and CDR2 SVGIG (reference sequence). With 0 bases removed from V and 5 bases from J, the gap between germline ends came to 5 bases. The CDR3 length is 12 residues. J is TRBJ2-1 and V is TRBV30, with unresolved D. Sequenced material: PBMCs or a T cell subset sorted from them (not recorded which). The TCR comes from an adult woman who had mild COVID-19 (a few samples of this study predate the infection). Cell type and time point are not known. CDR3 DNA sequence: TGTGCCTGGAGTGTAACTCACAATGAGCAGTTCTTC. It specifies CAWSVTHNEQFF. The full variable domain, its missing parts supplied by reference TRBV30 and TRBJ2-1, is SQTIHQWPATLVQPVGSPLSLECTVEGTSNPNLYWYRQAAGRGLQLLFYSVGIGQISSEVPQNLSASRPQDRQFILSSKKLLLSDSGFYLCAWSVTHNEQFFGPGTRLTVL.